The text below deals with one TCR beta chain. This specimen belongs to a study of blood T cell repertoires in COVID-19. In the study overall: The origin of the acute and convalescent COVID-19 samples was the United States, Italy and Spain.

Trimming cost V 5 bases and J 5 bases, with 15 bases left between them. CDR1 and CDR2 (germline): SGHTA, FQGNSA. The CDR3 runs 14 residues. The repertoire was sequenced with immunoSEQ multiplex PCR; TCRdb's copy has only in-frame clones and lacks some. The sample shows about 140,000 clones, 65% to 90% of them seen only once. The sequence was obtained from a man in his fifties with acute or convalescent COVID-19. The sample comprised peripheral blood. This sequence joins TRBV7-2 and TRBJ2-5, with D unclear. CDR3 bases: TGTGCCAGCAGCCCTGCGCCGAATGCGGAGACCCAGTACTTC. It is translated as CASSPAPNAETQYF.